This T cell receptor (beta chain) was recorded in a study of T-cell reconstitution after alpha-beta-depleted transplantation in children. Findings and caveats of the study: Reportedly, roughly two months post-transplant, alpha-beta T cells arose from several hundred expanded graft clones.

This clonotype has at least ten counts. Its antigen is still unknown. Preparation of the TCRbeta library involved a method that used unique molecular identifiers. TCRdb re-derived calls from the PCR reads in MiXCR, one entry per CDR3 protein. Among around 700,000 distinct CDR3 sequences listed, around 14% were seen once. This CDR3 comprises 14 residues. The germline V gene has CDR1 SEHNR and CDR2 FQNEAQ (reference sequence). V shed 5 bases and J 2 bases; nucleotides not matched to a gene: 5. The source was PBMCs, collected before TCRalphabeta/CD19-depleted stem cell transplant. This chain uses TRBV7-9 with TRBJ2-5, with 7 nucleotides matching TRBD2. The TCR comes from a girl aged 2 to 10 with congenital amegakaryocytic thrombocytopenia, due to receive a stem cell transplant. The CDR3, as DNA: TGTGCCAGCAGCCCTCCTAGCGGACAAGAGACCCAGTACTTC. As protein: CASSPPSGQETQYF.